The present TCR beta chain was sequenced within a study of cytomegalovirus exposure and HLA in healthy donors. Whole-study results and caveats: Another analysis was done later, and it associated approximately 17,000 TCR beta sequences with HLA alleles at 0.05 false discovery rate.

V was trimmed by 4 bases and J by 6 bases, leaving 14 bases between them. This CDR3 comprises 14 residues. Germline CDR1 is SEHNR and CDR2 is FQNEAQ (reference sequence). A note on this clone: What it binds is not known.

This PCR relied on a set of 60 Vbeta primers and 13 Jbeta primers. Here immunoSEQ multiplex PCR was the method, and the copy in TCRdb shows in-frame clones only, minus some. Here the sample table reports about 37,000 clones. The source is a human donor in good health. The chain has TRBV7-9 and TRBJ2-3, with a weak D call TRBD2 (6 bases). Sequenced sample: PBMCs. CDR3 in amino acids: CASSWATGGDTQYF. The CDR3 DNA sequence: TGTGCCAGCAGCTGGGCGACTGGGGGGGATACGCAGTATTTT.